This TCR beta chain came from a study of cytomegalovirus exposure and HLA in healthy donors. General study findings and limits: Association with HLA alleles at 0.05 false discovery rate was found for 15,000 to 20,000 TCR beta sequences in a later analysis. The study listed some 160 cytomegalovirus-associated TCR beta chains. The authors later found TCR association rates varying by HLA locus, with DRB1 most and HLA-C fewest. Among TCR sequences, most were rare, though some public TCRs appeared in many donors.

Concerning this clone: Antigen: not known.

Trimming cost V 0 bases and J 10 bases, with 13 bases left between them. The CDR3 runs to 15 residues. Germline values: CDR1 SGHAT, CDR2 FQNNGV. PCR amplification relied on 60 Vbeta primers (plus 13 Jbeta primers). Repertoires were generated with immunoSEQ multiplex PCR, while TCRdb's copy carries only in-frame clones and drops some. The sample gives around 140,000 clones, more than 70% of which show up once; 4.2% is in the top ten. The sample taken for sequencing was PBMCs. The source of this sequence is a man aged 45 to 65 in good health and CMV-seropositive. This chain connects TRBV11-2 to TRBJ1-6; D may be TRBD1 (5 bases). The CDR3 here is CASSLDSRVGSPLHF. The CDR3 DNA sequence: TGTGCCAGCAGCTTAGATTCCAGGGTCGGATCACCCCTCCACTTT.